A selection of T cell receptor beta chains follows, all from one sample in a study of T cell responses to AZD1222 COVID-19 vaccine. Generated by immunoSEQ multiplex PCR, the TCRdb table keeps only in-frame clones and is missing some. The table has about 50,000 clones, over 70% seen once. The sample here was peripheral blood, taken 28 days after the second AZD1222 dose. The origin of the receptors is an adult who received the AZD1222 COVID-19 vaccine. CDR3s include the opening cysteine and the closing phenylalanine or tryptophan. The D gene is left open where the match is weak. Rows may omit the clone size; those that give it use once, few, many or a size class.

TRBJ1-6 | TRBV7-6 | TRBD1 | NA | CASSPWGDRANSPLHF | TGTGCCAGCAGCCCGTGGGGAGACAGGGCTAATTCACCCCTCCACTTT
TRBJ1-5 | TRBV10-3 | NA | NA | CAISESFGRGDGNQPQHF | TGTGCCATCAGTGAGTCGTTTGGCAGGGGAGACGGCAATCAGCCCCAGCATTTT
TRBJ2-1 | TRBV6-2/TRBV6-3 | TRBD2 | few | CASSYSGSTSGRNEQFF | TGTGCCAGCAGTTACTCCGGGTCGACTAGCGGGAGGAATGAGCAGTTCTTC
TRBJ1-2 | TRBV6-5 | NA | NA | CASSQGGVMDYGYTF | TGTGCCAGCAGCCAAGGAGGGGTTATGGACTATGGCTACACCTTC
TRBJ2-3 | TRBV10-3 | TRBD2 | NA | CAIGGDGTDTQYF | TGTGCCATCGGGGGGGACGGTACAGATACGCAGTATTTT
TRBJ2-7 | TRBV18 | NA | NA | CASKASDSYEQYF | TGTGCCAGCAAGGCCTCCGATTCCTACGAGCAGTACTTC
TRBJ1-2 | TRBV7-3 | TRBD1 | NA | CASSFDRGNGYTF | TGTGCCAGCAGCTTTGACAGGGGTAATGGCTACACCTTC
TRBJ2-2 | TRBV11-2 | TRBD1 | NA | CASSRQGATGGELFF | TGTGCCAGCAGCCGACAGGGGGCAACGGGCGGGGAGCTGTTTTTT
TRBJ2-7 | TRBV5-4 | NA | NA | CASSLRGGHRGFEQYF | TGTGCCAGCAGCCTTAGGGGAGGCCATCGGGGGTTCGAGCAGTACTTC
TRBJ2-3 | TRBV19 | NA | NA | CASSIQGGTDTQYF | TGTGCCAGTAGTATTCAAGGGGGCACAGATACGCAGTATTTT
TRBJ2-1 | TRBV6-5 | NA | NA | CASKAYNEQFF | TGTGCCAGCAAGGCTTACAATGAGCAGTTCTTC
TRBJ1-2 | TRBV2 | NA | once | CASRGGSAAGGYTF | TGTGCCAGCAGGGGGGGGTCAGCGGCGGGTGGCTACACCTTC
TRBJ1-1 | TRBV2 | NA | NA | CASSERGQAFF | TGTGCCAGCAGTGAAAGAGGACAAGCTTTCTTT
TRBJ2-5 | TRBV29-1 | TRBD1 | once | CSVYGTGGEETQYF | TGCAGCGTCTATGGGACAGGGGGCGAAGAGACCCAGTACTTC
TRBJ1-1 | TRBV15 | NA | NA | CATSSSTVNTEAFF | TGTGCCACCAGCAGCTCGACGGTGAACACTGAAGCTTTCTTT
TRBJ2-1 | TRBV30 | NA | NA | CAWSVKGLEGQFF | TGTGCCTGGAGTGTAAAAGGTCTCGAAGGGCAGTTCTTC
TRBJ2-5 | TRBV27 | TRBD2 | NA | CASSTWTSGPQETQYF | TGTGCCAGCAGTACCTGGACTAGCGGGCCCCAAGAGACCCAGTACTTC
TRBJ1-5 | TRBV28 | NA | NA | CASRRQAGQPQHF | TGTGCCAGCAGAAGACAAGCTGGGCAGCCCCAGCATTTT
TRBJ1-1 | TRBV28 | TRBD1 | NA | CASSRPQGENTEAFF | TGTGCCAGCAGTAGACCGCAGGGGGAGAACACTGAAGCTTTCTTT
TRBJ1-2 | TRBV7-6 | NA | few | CASSFGGGGDGYTF | TGTGCCAGCAGCTTCGGAGGGGGAGGGGATGGCTACACCTTC
TRBJ1-2 | TRBV5-6 | NA | NA | CASRGAGYTF | TGTGCCAGCAGGGGGGCTGGCTACACCTTC
TRBJ1-6 | TRBV7-2 | NA | few | CASSLAVARDSPLHF | TGTGCCAGCAGCTTAGCGGTCGCCCGGGACTCACCCCTCCACTTT
TRBJ2-2 | TRBV10-3 | TRBD1 | NA | CAISDRGQGDTGELFF | TGTGCCATCAGTGACCGGGGACAGGGGGACACCGGGGAGCTGTTTTTT
TRBJ1-5 | TRBV10-2 | NA | few | CASRAGISNQPQHF | TGCGCCAGCAGAGCAGGAATTAGCAATCAGCCCCAGCATTTT
TRBJ2-7 | TRBV27 | NA | NA | CASSSRTENPYEQYF | TGTGCCAGCAGTTCAAGGACGGAAAATCCCTACGAGCAGTACTTC
TRBJ1-5 | TRBV5-1 | NA | once | CASSLAGGHGQPQHF | TGCGCCAGCAGCTTGGCGGGCGGGCACGGTCAGCCCCAGCATTTT
TRBJ2-7 | TRBV27 | NA | medium-sized | CASSLSLGRTYEQYF | TGTGCCAGCAGTTTATCGTTGGGCCGCACCTACGAGCAGTACTTC
TRBJ2-1 | TRBV10-3 | NA | NA | CAIGRGYNEQFF | TGTGCCATCGGGCGGGGTTACAATGAGCAGTTCTTC
TRBJ1-6 | TRBV6-5 | NA | once | CASSYSTVGYNSPLHF | TGTGCCAGCAGTTACTCGACAGTAGGCTATAATTCACCCCTCCACTTT
TRBJ2-1 | TRBV6-2/TRBV6-3 | NA | once | CASSPGQYNEQFF | TGTGCCAGCAGCCCCGGACAGTACAATGAGCAGTTCTTC
TRBJ2-2 | TRBV19 | TRBD1 | NA | CASSSPVGQGGTGELFF | TGTGCCAGTAGTTCTCCTGTAGGACAGGGCGGCACCGGGGAGCTGTTTTTT
TRBJ2-3 | TRBV11-3 | NA | NA | CASSLRGYSTDTQYF | TGTGCCAGCAGCTTAAGGGGGTACAGCACAGATACGCAGTATTTT
TRBJ1-5 | TRBV2 | NA | medium-sized | CASNRELNQPQHF | TGTGCCAGCAACAGGGAACTCAATCAGCCCCAGCATTTT
TRBJ1-1 | TRBV27 | NA | NA | CASSLEAGNTEAFF | TGTGCCAGCAGTTTAGAGGCTGGGAACACTGAAGCTTTCTTT
TRBJ1-2 | TRBV7-9 | NA | NA | CASSSAGANYGYTF | TGTGCCAGCAGCTCGGCAGGGGCCAACTATGGCTACACCTTC
TRBJ1-2 | TRBV5-1 | NA | NA | CASSLVRAGRDYGYTF | TGCGCCAGCAGCTTGGTTCGGGCAGGTCGCGACTATGGCTACACCTTC
TRBJ2-7 | TRBV28 | TRBD1 | NA | CASSSVGTGINEQYF | TGTGCCAGCAGTTCGGTAGGGACAGGGATCAACGAGCAGTACTTC
TRBJ1-6 | TRBV28 | NA | NA | CASRITGFDSPLHF | TGTGCCAGCAGGATCACAGGGTTCGATTCACCCCTCCACTTT
TRBJ1-5 | TRBV13 | NA | NA | CASRNSASNQPQHF | TGTGCCAGCAGAAATTCCGCCAGCAATCAGCCCCAGCATTTT
TRBJ2-3 | TRBV30 | TRBD2 | medium-sized | CAWQGLATDTQYF | TGTGCCTGGCAAGGACTAGCGACAGATACGCAGTATTTT